This is a list of T cell receptor beta chains from one sample in a study of cytomegalovirus exposure and HLA in healthy donors. TCRdb keeps only in-frame clones here, not all; method: immunoSEQ multiplex PCR. The sample lists approximately 150,000 clones; 75% to 85% were seen once. The sequencing sample was made of PBMCs. The receptors come from a woman aged 40 to 50 in good health and CMV-seropositive. The CDR3 runs from the conserved cysteine through the conserved F or W. The D gene is left open where the match is weak. A clone size is listed for some rows: how often the clone was seen (once, few, many), or a class if it is expanded.

CDR3aa	CDR3nt	j_gene	v_gene	d_gene	abundance
CASRAGGVQETQYF	TGTGCCAGCAGGGCGGGGGGGGTTCAAGAGACCCAGTACTTC	TRBJ2-5	TRBV7-9	TRBD2	once
CASSSRGFTYNEQFF	TGTGCCAGCAGCTCCAGGGGGTTTACCTACAATGAGCAGTTCTTC	TRBJ2-1	TRBV5-8	TRBD1	-
CASSLDRGEKLFF	TGTGCCAGCAGTTTGGACAGGGGGGAAAAACTGTTTTTT	TRBJ1-4	TRBV28	TRBD1	-
CASSSGGPINNEQFF	TGTGCCAGCAGCTCGGGAGGGCCCATAAACAATGAGCAGTTCTTC	TRBJ2-1	TRBV7-9	TRBD2	-
CASSQSLAGVAYEQYF	TGTGCCAGCAGCCAGTCTCTAGCGGGAGTCGCCTACGAGCAGTACTTC	TRBJ2-7	TRBV4-2	TRBD2	few
CASSVDPTGGVQQYF	TGTGCCAGCAGTGTTGACCCCACGGGGGGGGTCCAGCAGTACTTC	TRBJ2-7	TRBV6-1	TRBD2	-
CASSPRLAGVYEQYF	TGTGCCAGCTCACCACGGCTAGCGGGGGTCTACGAGCAGTACTTC	TRBJ2-7	TRBV18	TRBD2	few
CASSRGLAERFFYEQYF	TGTGCCAGCAGTCGAGGACTAGCGGAACGATTTTTCTACGAGCAGTACTTC	TRBJ2-7	TRBV28	TRBD2	-
CASSLTDSQFYGYTF	TGTGCCAGCAGCTTGACGGACAGCCAATTCTATGGCTACACCTTC	TRBJ1-2	TRBV5-8	-	once
CSSSSQGYEQYF	TGTTCCAGCAGCTCCCAGGGCTACGAGCAGTACTTC	TRBJ2-7	TRBV7-9	-	-
CASSPAGGPLKFF	TGTGCCAGCAGCCCAGCCGGAGGGCCGTTGAAGTTCTTC	TRBJ2-1	TRBV6-4	-	-
CASSSWGEDTQYF	TGTGCCAGCAGTTCCTGGGGGGAAGATACGCAGTATTTT	TRBJ2-3	TRBV27	-	-